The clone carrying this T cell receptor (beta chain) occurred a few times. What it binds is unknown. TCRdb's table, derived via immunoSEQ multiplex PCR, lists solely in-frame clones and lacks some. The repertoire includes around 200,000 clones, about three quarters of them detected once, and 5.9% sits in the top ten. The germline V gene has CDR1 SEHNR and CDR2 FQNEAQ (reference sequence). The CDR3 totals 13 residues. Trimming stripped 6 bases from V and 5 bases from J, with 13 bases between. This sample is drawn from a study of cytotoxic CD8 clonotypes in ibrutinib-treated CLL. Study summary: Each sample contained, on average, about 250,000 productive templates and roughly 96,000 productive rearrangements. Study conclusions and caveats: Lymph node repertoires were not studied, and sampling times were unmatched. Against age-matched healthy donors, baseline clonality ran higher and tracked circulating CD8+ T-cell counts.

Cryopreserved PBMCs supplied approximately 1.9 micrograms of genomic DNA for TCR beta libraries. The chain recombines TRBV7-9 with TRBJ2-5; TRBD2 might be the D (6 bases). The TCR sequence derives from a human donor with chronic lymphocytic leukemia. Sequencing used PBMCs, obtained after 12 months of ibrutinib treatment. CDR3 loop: CASRAGIWETQYF. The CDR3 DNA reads TGTGCCAGCAGGGCGGGGATTTGGGAGACCCAGTACTTC.